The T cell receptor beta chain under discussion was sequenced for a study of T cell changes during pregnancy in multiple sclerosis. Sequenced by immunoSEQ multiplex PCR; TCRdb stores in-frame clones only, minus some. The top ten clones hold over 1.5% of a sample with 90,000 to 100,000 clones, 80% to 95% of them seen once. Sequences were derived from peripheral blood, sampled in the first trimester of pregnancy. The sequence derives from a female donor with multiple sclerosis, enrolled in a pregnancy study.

In DNA form, the CDR3 reads TGTGCCAGTAGTGGGGACAGGGCTCAGCCCCAGCATTTT. Translating it yields CASSGDRAQPQHF. The J gene is TRBJ1-5, the V gene TRBV19; TRBD1 matches at 9 bases. CDR1 is LNHDA and CDR2 is SQIVND in the germline V gene (reference sequence). The CDR3 sequence is 13 residues long. Unmatched junction bases numbered 2, after V lost 5 bases and J lost 6 bases.